One and the same sample provided the 15 T cell receptor beta chains below, sequenced in a study of shared clonotypes between healthy human individuals. The method was immunoSEQ multiplex PCR; TCRdb's version includes in-frame clones alone and lacks a portion of them. The data contain more than 1,200,000 clones, around 98.5% of them singletons. Sequencing input: naive CD4+ T cells sorted from blood. Sample subset: CD45RA+ positively selected. The receptors stem from a man between 25 and 39 years old in good health.

As for this clone: The same CDR3 can be traced to other DNA sequences in this sample. V usage is TRBV2 and J usage is TRBJ2-5, with TRBD1 matching 10 bases. J gave up 4 bases and V 3 bases, and 2 bases lay outside the gene matches. The CDR3 length is 14 residues. Germline assignment: CDR1 SNHLY and CDR2 FYNNEI. CDR3 residues: CASSDRTGGETQYF. Here the CDR3 DNA reads TGTGCCAGCAGTGACCGGACAGGGGGAGAGACCCAGTACTTC.

This chain connects TRBV27 to TRBJ2-5; 8 nucleotides align to TRBD1. The junction had 4 bases not matched to a gene; V was cut back by 5 bases and J by 5 bases. This CDR3 comprises 13 residues. Germline CDR1 MNHEY, CDR2 SMNVEV (reference sequence). CDR3 nucleotides: TGTGCCAGCAGTACCAGACAGGGGGAGACCCAGTACTTC. Its protein is CASSTRQGETQYF.

This chain joins TRBV5-1 and TRBJ2-5, with 12 nucleotides matching TRBD2. The CDR3 is made up of 15 amino acids. The germline V gene has CDR1 SGHRS and CDR2 YFSETQ. Trimming removed 5 bases from V and 4 bases from J; junction bases left unmatched: 6. CDR3 DNA sequence: TGCGCCAGCAGTTTCCCTAGCGGGGGGGGAGAGACCCAGTACTTC. Translated, it gives CASSFPSGGGETQYF.

This chain uses TRBV11-3 with TRBJ2-1; 13 bases match TRBD2. The V and J ends lost 1 base and 6 bases, in that order; junction bases with no gene match: 6. The CDR3 sequence is 17 residues long. CDR1 and CDR2 from the germline V gene are SGHNT and YENEEA. Written as DNA, the CDR3 is TGTGCCAGCAGCTTAGCTCTTAGGACTAGCGGGAGCAATGAGCAGTTCTTC. Protein product: CASSLALRTSGSNEQFF.

The chain is built from TRBV7-9 and TRBJ2-1; 7 nucleotides align to TRBD2. The CDR3 spans 16 residues. The germline CDR1 and CDR2 sequences are SEHNR and FQNEAQ (reference sequence). V lost 5 bases and J lost 8; bases outside the gene matches: 15. CDR3 protein: CASSPPKGGRFDEQFF. CDR3 DNA: TGTGCCAGCAGCCCCCCAAAGGGCGGGAGATTTGATGAGCAGTTCTTC.

This chain joins TRBV9 and TRBJ2-7, with D possibly matching TRBD1 (6 bases). V lost 0 bases and J 3 bases, leaving 10 bases between the germline ends. The germline gives CDR1 SGDLS, CDR2 YYNGEE. This CDR3 region has 14 residues. CDR3 nucleotides: TGTGCCAGCAGCGTAGATCAGGGGCTCTACGAGCAGTACTTC. Translation gives CASSVDQGLYEQYF.

The chain recombines TRBV6-5 with TRBJ2-3, with D maybe TRBD1 (5 bases). Trimming removed 3 bases at V and 2 bases at J, with 15 bases between. Germline values: CDR1 MNHEY, CDR2 SVGAGI. This CDR3 region has 16 residues. CDR3 residues: CASSYFGQGYTDTQYF. The CDR3 region has the DNA TGTGCCAGCAGTTATTTTGGGCAGGGATACACAGATACGCAGTATTTT.

The CDR3 here is CASSLGDRGASEAFF. DNA of the CDR3: TGTGCCAGCAGCTTAGGCGATAGGGGGGCGTCCGAAGCTTTCTTT. The chain recombines TRBV7-9 with TRBJ1-1; weak D call: TRBD1 (6 bases). Trimming removed 1 base at V and 8 bases at J, with 17 bases between. The germline gives CDR1 SEHNR, CDR2 FQNEAQ (reference sequence). The CDR3 is 15 residues long. Drawing the rest from reference TRBV7-9 and TRBJ1-1, the complete variable domain is DTGVSQNPRHKITKRGQNVTFRCDPISEHNRLYWYRQTLGQGPEFLTYFQNEAQLEKSRLLSDRFSAERPKGSFSTLEIQRTEQGDSAMYLCASSLGDRGASEAFFGQGTRLTVV.

This chain joins TRBV5-1 and TRBJ2-7, with a possible D match to TRBD2 (6 bases). Germline CDR1 reads SGHRS; CDR2 reads YFSETQ. V shed 4 bases and J shed 4 bases, with 18 bases lying between them. The CDR3 extends over 15 amino acids. Written as DNA, the CDR3 is TGCGCCAGCAGCCCCCTGGGACTCCCCATATACGAGCAGTACTTC. Translation: CASSPLGLPIYEQYF.

This clone appeared a single time. The gene calls are TRBV7-8 and TRBJ2-5; 7 positions match TRBD2. The germline V gene encodes CDR1 SGHVS and CDR2 FQNEAQ. CDR3 length: 16 amino acids. The junction had 13 bases not matched to a gene; V was cut back by 5 bases and J by 4 bases. The CDR3 here is CASSRSGRERLETQYF. CDR3 nucleotide sequence: TGTGCCAGCAGCCGTTCGGGGCGGGAGAGGTTAGAGACCCAGTACTTC.

As regards this clone: This sample includes further DNA sequences coding for the same CDR3. The chain links TRBV5-1 to TRBJ2-2; D gene ambiguous. The CDR3 length is 13 residues. Germline V gene sequence: CDR1 SGHRS, CDR2 YFSETQ. Trimming removed 2 bases from V and 4 bases from J, with 6 bases in between. The CDR3: CASSLLSTGELFF. Written as DNA, the CDR3 is TGCGCCAGCAGCTTATTGAGCACCGGGGAGCTGTTTTTT.

This chain uses TRBV7-2 with TRBJ1-5; no reliable D call. Germline lookup yields CDR1 SGHTA and CDR2 FQGNSA. The length of the CDR3 is 13 residues. V lost 2 bases to trimming and J lost 3 bases, with 5 bases between them. The CDR3 sequence: CASSLPYNQPQHF. The CDR3, as DNA: TGTGCCAGCAGCTTACCGTACAATCAGCCCCAGCATTTT.

The chain employs TRBV5-1 and TRBJ1-4; 10 nucleotides line up with TRBD1. The J segment lost 3 bases and the V segment lost 0 bases, leaving 5 bases of the junction unmatched. The germline V gene encodes CDR1 SGHRS and CDR2 YFSETQ. This CDR3 spans 17 amino acids. In DNA, the CDR3 is TGCGCCAGCAGCTTGGGACAGGGGGCGCTGGCTAATGAAAAACTGTTTTTT. As protein: CASSLGQGALANEKLFF.

This sequence joins TRBV7-2 and TRBJ1-3; D uncertain. The CDR3 is made up of 15 amino acids. Trimming pared 4 bases from V and 10 bases from J, leaving 20 bases between. Per the germline V gene, CDR1 is SGHTA and CDR2 is FQGNSA. DNA for the CDR3: TGTGCCAGCAGCTCCTTAGGACGGAGCGAAATGACCATATATTTT. This codes for CASSSLGRSEMTIYF.

The rearrangement links TRBV7-3 to TRBJ2-1, with 9 nucleotides matching TRBD2. Per germline, CDR1 SGHTA and CDR2 FQGTGA. This CDR3 comprises 14 residues. After removal of 3 bases from V and 5 bases from J, the junction contained 2 bases not matched to a gene. CDR3 nucleotide sequence: TGTGCCAGCAGCTTGGCTAGCGGGAACAATGAGCAGTTCTTC. Amino acid sequence: CASSLASGNNEQFF.